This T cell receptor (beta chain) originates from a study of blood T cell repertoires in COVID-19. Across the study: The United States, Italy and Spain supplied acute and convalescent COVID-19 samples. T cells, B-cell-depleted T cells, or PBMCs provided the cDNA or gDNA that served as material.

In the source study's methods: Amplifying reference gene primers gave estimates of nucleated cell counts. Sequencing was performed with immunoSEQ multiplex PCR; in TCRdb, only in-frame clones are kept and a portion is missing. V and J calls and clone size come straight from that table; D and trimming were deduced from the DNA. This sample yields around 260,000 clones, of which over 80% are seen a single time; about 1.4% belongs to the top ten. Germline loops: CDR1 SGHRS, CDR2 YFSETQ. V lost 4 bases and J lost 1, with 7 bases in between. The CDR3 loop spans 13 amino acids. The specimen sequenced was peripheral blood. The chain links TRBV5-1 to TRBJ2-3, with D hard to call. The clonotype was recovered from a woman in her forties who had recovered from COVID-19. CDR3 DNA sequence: TGCGCCAGCAGCGGAACAGGCACAGATACGCAGTATTTT. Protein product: CASSGTGTDTQYF.